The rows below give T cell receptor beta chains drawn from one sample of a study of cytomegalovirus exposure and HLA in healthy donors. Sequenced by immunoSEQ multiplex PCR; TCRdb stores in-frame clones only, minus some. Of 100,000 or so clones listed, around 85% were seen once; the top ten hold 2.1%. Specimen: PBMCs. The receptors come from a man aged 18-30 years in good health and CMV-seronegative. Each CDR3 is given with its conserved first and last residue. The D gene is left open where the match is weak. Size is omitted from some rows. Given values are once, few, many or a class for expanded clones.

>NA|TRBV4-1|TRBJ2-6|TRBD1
CASSQPTGVGANVLTF
TGCGCCAGCAGCCAACCCACAGGGGTTGGGGCCAACGTCCTGACTTTC
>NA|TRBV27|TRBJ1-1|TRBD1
CASTQGAEAFF
TGTGCCAGCACCCAGGGGGCGGAAGCTTTCTTT
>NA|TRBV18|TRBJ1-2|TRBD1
CASSPRETGILYGYTF
TGTGCCAGCTCACCACGCGAGACAGGGATACTCTATGGCTACACCTTC
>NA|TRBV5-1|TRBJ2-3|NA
CASSLVHTDTQYF
TGCGCCAGCAGCCTAGTCCACACAGATACGCAGTATTTT
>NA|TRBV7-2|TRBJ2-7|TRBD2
CASSSAGGTSGRVYEQYF
TGTGCCAGCAGCTCGGCTGGGGGGACTAGCGGGAGGGTCTACGAGCAGTACTTC
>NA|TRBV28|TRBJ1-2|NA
CASISGGAAWSGYTF
TGTGCCAGCATCTCCGGGGGGGCGGCTTGGTCTGGCTACACCTTC
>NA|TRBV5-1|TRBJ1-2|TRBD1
CASSSSAGTGPRVGGYTF
TGCGCCAGCAGCTCCTCCGCCGGGACAGGGCCAAGGGTTGGTGGCTACACCTTC
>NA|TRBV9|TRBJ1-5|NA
CASSVGTAENQPQHF
TGTGCCAGCAGCGTAGGGACAGCGGAAAATCAGCCCCAGCATTTT
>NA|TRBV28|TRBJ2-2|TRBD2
CASSSIAGGPDFLAGELFF
TGTGCCAGCAGTTCCATAGCGGGAGGGCCAGATTTTTTGGCCGGGGAGCTGTTTTTT
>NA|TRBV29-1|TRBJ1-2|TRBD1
CSARVSSGGVDPPGYTF
TGCAGCGCCAGGGTGTCGTCAGGGGGCGTGGACCCCCCCGGCTACACCTTC
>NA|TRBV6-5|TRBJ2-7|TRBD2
CASSYGTSGRAYEQYF
TGTGCCAGCAGTTACGGGACTAGCGGGAGAGCGTACGAGCAGTACTTC
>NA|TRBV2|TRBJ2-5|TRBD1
CASRTGPLQETQYF
TGTGCCAGCAGGACAGGGCCATTGCAAGAGACCCAGTACTTC
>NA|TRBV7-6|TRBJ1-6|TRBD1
CASSLAGGQGVSPLHF
TGTGCCAGCAGCTTAGCAGGGGGACAGGGTGTTTCACCCCTCCACTTT
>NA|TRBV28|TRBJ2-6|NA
CASSPPGLSGANVLTF
TGTGCCAGCAGCCCCCCAGGCCTCTCTGGGGCCAACGTCCTGACTTTC
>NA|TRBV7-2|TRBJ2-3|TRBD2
CASSVAGGPDTQYF
TGTGCCAGCAGCGTAGCGGGGGGACCAGATACGCAGTATTTT
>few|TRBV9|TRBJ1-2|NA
CASGGWGRGYTF
TGTGCCAGCGGAGGGTGGGGGAGGGGCTACACCTTC
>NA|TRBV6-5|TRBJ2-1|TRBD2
CASSMTSGTYNEQFF
TGTGCCAGCAGTATGACTAGCGGGACCTACAATGAGCAGTTCTTC
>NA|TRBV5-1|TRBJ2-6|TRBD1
CASSRDRARANVLTF
TGCGCCAGCAGCAGGGACAGGGCTAGGGCCAACGTCCTGACTTTC
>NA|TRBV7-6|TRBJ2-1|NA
CASSLSVQTNKLYPGTEQFF
TGTGCCAGCAGCTTATCAGTTCAGACTAACAAACTATACCCGGGGACAGAGCAGTTCTTC
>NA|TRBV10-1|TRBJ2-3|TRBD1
CASSTLVFGQGALDTQYF
TGCGCCAGCAGCACCCTGGTTTTTGGGCAGGGGGCACTAGATACGCAGTATTTT
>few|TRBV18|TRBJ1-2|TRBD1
CASSRDPPGQGAGGYTF
TGTGCCAGCTCACGAGACCCCCCCGGACAGGGGGCTGGGGGCTACACCTTC
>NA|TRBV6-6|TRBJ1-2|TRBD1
CASSYIQGAGGYTF
TGTGCCAGCAGTTATATACAGGGGGCGGGGGGCTACACCTTC
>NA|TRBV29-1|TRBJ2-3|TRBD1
CSEQGRADTQYF
TGCAGCGAACAGGGGCGAGCAGATACGCAGTATTTT
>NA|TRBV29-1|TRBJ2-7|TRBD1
CSVLTGGEQYF
TGCAGCGTTCTGACAGGGGGCGAGCAGTACTTC